This T cell receptor (beta chain) was captured in a study of graft-versus-host responses after intestinal transplantation (dated by TCRdb to the early 2020s). In terms of the full investigation: Recipients received multivisceral, liver-intestinal, or isolated intestinal transplants. Every recipient was given anti-thymocyte globulin induction, then maintenance tacrolimus and steroids for approximately 3 years. After intestinal transplantation, graft-versus-host and host-versus-graft alloreactive T cell clones were followed in the graft, circulation and bone marrow using bulk TCR-beta CDR3 sequencing. To identify alloreactive clones, pre-transplant mixed lymphocyte reaction products were sequenced and compared with unstimulated pre-transplant donor and recipient T cells. Of the roughly 24 intestinal transplant recipients enrolled in the cohort, one of whom was a retransplant, a few patients without pretransplant specimens were excluded. Donor T cell macrochimerism was defined as a peak of at least 4% donor T cells among recipient peripheral blood mononuclear cells. Rather than being sequenced by the commercial service, samples from a few later patients were sequenced in-house on an Illumina MiSeq and processed with MiXCR. Beyond this particular receptor, the publication reports: GvH clones were detected in recipient bone marrow, and some appeared earlier in ileal mucosa or blood, consistent with an intestinal mucosal origin. Patients with donor T cell macrochimerism had high GvH to HvG T cell clonal ratios in their allografts. The conclusions were limited by the relatively low number and heterogeneity of the intestinal transplant patients. Early after transplant, declines in HvG clones were associated with peak levels of circulating GvH clones.

About this clone: Its antigen is unknown. Per-nucleotide qualities are absent, and no much larger clonotype sits a single base away.

The time point label, read with the paper, signifies: cells obtained before transplantation from donor or recipient. CD3+CD4+ and CD3+CD8+ populations were FACS-sorted from unstimulated pre-transplant donor and recipient cells taken from spleen or lymph nodes. Libraries were made using the immunoSEQ multiplex PCR assay. In most patients, genomic DNA was isolated using the Qiagen DNeasy Blood and Tissue Kit and sent frozen to Adaptive Biotechnologies for TCR sequencing. For most patients, genomic DNA was subjected to high-throughput TCR-beta CDR3 sequencing by Adaptive Biotechnologies. From the authors' description of their analysis: Adaptive's ImmunoSEQ software supplied the TCR sequencing data for 18 patients, while MiXCR and VDJtools were used to process three other patients. To correct CD4 versus CD8 sorting errors, any sequence found in both subsets at a frequency ratio below 5:1 was removed. CDR3 nucleotide sequences shared by donor and recipient were removed because the origin of these sequences could not be assigned. Alloreactive clones required at least 2-fold expansion over unstimulated cells and minimum CFSE-low frequency of 0.002% (template counts) or 0.001% (read counts). Clones were considered mappable if detected in sequenced pre-transplant spleen, lymph node, or MLR CFSE-low populations of the donor or recipient. The cumulative frequency of alloreactive clones was calculated as a percentage of all sequences, weighted by copy number. Held by TCRdb, this immuneACCESS table contains in-frame sequences only and omits some clones. Under half of the omission traces to an unresolved V gene where checked; the cause of the rest is unknown. The V and J calls and clone size are taken from that table; D and trimming were inferred from the DNA. The table for this sample lists more than 65,000 clones; approximately 94% of them were counted only once. Together, the top ten hold around 0.57% of the sample.

Trimming removed 4 bases from V and 8 bases from J; the gene matches leave 14 bases unexplained. Its CDR3 holds 16 amino acids, cysteine through phenylalanine. The entry retains the CDR3 DNA only, 48 bases that are in frame from base 1. Per the germline V gene, SGHTA is the CDR1 and FQGNSA is the CDR2. The sample was unstimulated CD8+ T cells sorted from spleen or lymph node cells, taken before intestinal transplant. The chain was built from TRBV7-2 and TRBJ2-1; the central 7 bases match TRBD1. The sequence derives from a human donor who received an intestinal transplant. The sequenced DNA: TGTGCCAGCAGCTCGGGACAGCTATCCCCCGGGGATGAGCAGTTCTTC. This encodes CASSSGQLSPGDEQFF.